These T cell receptor beta chains were read from a single sample in a study of blood T cell repertoires in COVID-19. Libraries were prepared by immunoSEQ multiplex PCR; TCRdb keeps only in-frame clonotypes and omits some of them. Seen here are about 100,000 clones, more than 75% observed once, and the top ten hold 13%. Input material: peripheral blood. These receptors came from a human donor in a cohort sampled during active COVID-19. Both conserved end residues are trimmed from each CDR3. Fields, in order: J gene, V gene, CDR3 protein.

J gene: TRBJ2-1
V gene: TRBV24-1
CDR3 protein: ATSGMGLGSIEEQF

J gene: TRBJ2-7
V gene: TRBV5-1
CDR3 protein: ASRVGQESSYEQY

J gene: TRBJ1-3
V gene: TRBV5-6
CDR3 protein: ASSSSPWTASSGNTIY

J gene: TRBJ2-5
V gene: TRBV6-5
CDR3 protein: ASSYSFNQETQY

J gene: TRBJ2-2
V gene: TRBV15
CDR3 protein: ATSRDRGQVIGELF

J gene: TRBJ1-1
V gene: TRBV19
CDR3 protein: ASSSGTGGANTEAF

J gene: TRBJ2-1
V gene: TRBV3-1/TRBV3-2
CDR3 protein: ASSQAYLATYNEQF

J gene: TRBJ2-3
V gene: TRBV7-9
CDR3 protein: ASSFPLTSGSTDTQY

J gene: TRBJ2-1
V gene: TRBV5-6
CDR3 protein: ASSLIQGLYNEQF

J gene: TRBJ1-5
V gene: TRBV10-1
CDR3 protein: ASSEGSQPQH

J gene: TRBJ2-3
V gene: TRBV14
CDR3 protein: ASSQRTGNTDTQY

J gene: TRBJ2-7
V gene: TRBV6-5
CDR3 protein: ASRGGGAFYEQY

J gene: TRBJ2-6
V gene: TRBV2
CDR3 protein: ASSKYRDSGANVLT

J gene: TRBJ1-1
V gene: TRBV6-5
CDR3 protein: ASKEGTGNTEAF

J gene: TRBJ2-7
V gene: TRBV6-1
CDR3 protein: ASSDSGVQGSYEQY

J gene: TRBJ1-2
V gene: TRBV30
CDR3 protein: AWRARTGGGSYGYT

J gene: TRBJ1-5
V gene: TRBV6-6
CDR3 protein: ASRRDSLPGQPQH

J gene: TRBJ2-7
V gene: TRBV21-1
CDR3 protein: ASSKAPRQEDHEQY

J gene: TRBJ1-2
V gene: TRBV15
CDR3 protein: ATSQGRGNVYGYT

J gene: TRBJ2-3
V gene: TRBV5-1
CDR3 protein: ASSPRDRATDTQY

J gene: TRBJ2-6
V gene: TRBV19
CDR3 protein: ASESGSGANVLT

J gene: TRBJ1-2
V gene: TRBV7-8
CDR3 protein: ASSLGQGVAGYT

J gene: TRBJ2-3
V gene: TRBV27
CDR3 protein: ASSLSGRDTQY

J gene: TRBJ2-2
V gene: TRBV5-4
CDR3 protein: ASSLEGRSVTGELF

J gene: TRBJ2-3
V gene: TRBV5-1
CDR3 protein: ASSLMGGPTDTQY

J gene: TRBJ2-3
V gene: TRBV6-2/TRBV6-3
CDR3 protein: ASSRTPGTGDTDTQY

J gene: TRBJ2-3
V gene: TRBV12-5
CDR3 protein: ASGQGTGVLGDTQY

J gene: TRBJ1-4
V gene: TRBV7-9
CDR3 protein: ASSQDRRTNEKLF

J gene: TRBJ2-3
V gene: TRBV5-4
CDR3 protein: ASSYPGTGGADTQY

J gene: TRBJ2-7
V gene: TRBV9
CDR3 protein: ASSASGRNEQY

J gene: TRBJ1-4
V gene: TRBV5-6
CDR3 protein: ASSLRSAGALEKLF

J gene: TRBJ1-6
V gene: TRBV12-2
CDR3 protein: ASRFGEGVHNSPLH

J gene: TRBJ1-2
V gene: TRBV5-4
CDR3 protein: ASSLLGQSNYGYT

J gene: TRBJ1-1
V gene: TRBV19
CDR3 protein: ASNIQGLGTEAF

J gene: TRBJ1-1
V gene: TRBV5-1
CDR3 protein: ASSLTFPGVMNTEAF

J gene: TRBJ2-2
V gene: TRBV11-3
CDR3 protein: ASSRTSGELF

J gene: TRBJ2-2
V gene: TRBV5-1
CDR3 protein: ASSFRTSGRIEDTGELF

J gene: TRBJ2-7
V gene: TRBV19
CDR3 protein: ASSIVGSSYEQY

J gene: TRBJ2-1
V gene: TRBV9
CDR3 protein: ASSVGGASGYNEQF

J gene: TRBJ2-3
V gene: TRBV6-1
CDR3 protein: ASSERGLASTSTDTQY

J gene: TRBJ1-3
V gene: TRBV3-1/TRBV3-2
CDR3 protein: ASSLHGGGLSGNTIY

J gene: TRBJ1-1
V gene: TRBV5-1
CDR3 protein: ASSTQTAGTEAF

J gene: TRBJ2-7
V gene: TRBV5-1
CDR3 protein: ASSLFWSSDEQY

J gene: TRBJ1-2
V gene: TRBV6-5
CDR3 protein: ASSYSLVNYGYT